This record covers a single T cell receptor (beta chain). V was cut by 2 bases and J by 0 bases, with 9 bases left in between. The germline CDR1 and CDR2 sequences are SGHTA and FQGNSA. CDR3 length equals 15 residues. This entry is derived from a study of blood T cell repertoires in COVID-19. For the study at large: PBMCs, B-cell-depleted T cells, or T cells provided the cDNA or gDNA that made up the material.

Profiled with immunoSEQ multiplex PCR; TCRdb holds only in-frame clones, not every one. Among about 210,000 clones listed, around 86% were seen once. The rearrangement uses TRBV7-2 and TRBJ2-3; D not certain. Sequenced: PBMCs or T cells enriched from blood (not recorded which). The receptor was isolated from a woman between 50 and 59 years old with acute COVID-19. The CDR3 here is CASSLSSQSTDTQYF. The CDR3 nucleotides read TGTGCCAGCAGCTTATCCTCACAGAGCACAGATACGCAGTATTTT.